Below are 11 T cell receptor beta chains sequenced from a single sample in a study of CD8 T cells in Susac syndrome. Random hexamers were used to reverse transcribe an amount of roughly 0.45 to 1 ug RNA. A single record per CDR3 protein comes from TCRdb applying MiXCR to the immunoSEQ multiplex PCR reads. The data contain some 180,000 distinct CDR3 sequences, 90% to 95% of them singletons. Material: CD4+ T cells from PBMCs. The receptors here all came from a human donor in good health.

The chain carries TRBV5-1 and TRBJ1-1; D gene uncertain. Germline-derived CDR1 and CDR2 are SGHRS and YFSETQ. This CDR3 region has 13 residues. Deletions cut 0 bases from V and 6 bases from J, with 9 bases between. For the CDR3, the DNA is TGCGCCAGCAGCTTGGATGCCCGGTCTGAAGCTTTCTTT. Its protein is CASSLDARSEAFF.

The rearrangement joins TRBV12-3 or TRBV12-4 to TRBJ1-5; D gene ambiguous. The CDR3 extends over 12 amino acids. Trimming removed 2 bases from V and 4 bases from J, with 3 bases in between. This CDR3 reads CASSLWNQPQHF. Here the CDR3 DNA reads TGTGCCAGCAGTTTATGGAATCAGCCCCAGCATTTT.

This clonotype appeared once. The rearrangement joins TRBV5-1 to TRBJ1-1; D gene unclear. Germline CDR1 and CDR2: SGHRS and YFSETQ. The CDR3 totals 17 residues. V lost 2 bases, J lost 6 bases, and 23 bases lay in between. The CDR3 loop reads CASSFSVGGGRRSEAFF. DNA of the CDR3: TGCGCCAGCAGCTTCTCGGTTGGAGGCGGCCGAAGGTCTGAAGCTTTCTTT.

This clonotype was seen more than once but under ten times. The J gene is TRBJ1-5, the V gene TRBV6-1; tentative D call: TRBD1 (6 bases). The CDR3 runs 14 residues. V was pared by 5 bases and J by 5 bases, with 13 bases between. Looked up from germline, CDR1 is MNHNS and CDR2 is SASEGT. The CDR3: CASSFRDKDQPQHF. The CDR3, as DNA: TGTGCCAGCAGTTTCCGGGACAAAGATCAGCCCCAGCATTTT.

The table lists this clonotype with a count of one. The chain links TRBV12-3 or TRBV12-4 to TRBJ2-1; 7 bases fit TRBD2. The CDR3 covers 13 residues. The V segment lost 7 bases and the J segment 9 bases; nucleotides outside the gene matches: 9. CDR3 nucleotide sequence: TGTGCCAGCACCTCCTATAGGGAGGGTGAGCAGTTCTTC. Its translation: CASTSYREGEQFF.

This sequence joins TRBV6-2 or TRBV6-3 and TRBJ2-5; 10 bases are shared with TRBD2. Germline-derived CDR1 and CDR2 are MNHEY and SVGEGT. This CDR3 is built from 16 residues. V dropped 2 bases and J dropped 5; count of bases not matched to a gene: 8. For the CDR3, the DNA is TGTGCCAGCAGTTACCCTAAGCGGGGGGGCCAGGAGACCCAGTACTTC. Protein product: CASSYPKRGGQETQYF.

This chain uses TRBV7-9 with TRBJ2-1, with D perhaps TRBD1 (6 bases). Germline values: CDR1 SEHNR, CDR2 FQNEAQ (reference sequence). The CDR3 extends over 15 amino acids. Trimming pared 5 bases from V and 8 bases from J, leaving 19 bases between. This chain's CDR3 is CASSRSRTADDEQFF. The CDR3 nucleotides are TGTGCCAGCAGCCGTAGTAGGACAGCCGACGATGAGCAGTTCTTC.

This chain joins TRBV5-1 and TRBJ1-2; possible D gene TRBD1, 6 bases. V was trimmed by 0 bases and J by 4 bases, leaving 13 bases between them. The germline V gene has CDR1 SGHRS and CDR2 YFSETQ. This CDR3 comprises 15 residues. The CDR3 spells CASSLDLGRGYGYTF. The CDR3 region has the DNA TGCGCCAGCAGCTTGGATTTGGGCAGGGGCTATGGCTACACCTTC. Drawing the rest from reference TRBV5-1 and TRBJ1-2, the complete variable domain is KAGVTQTPRYLIKTRGQQVTLSCSPISGHRSVSWYQQTPGQGLQFLFEYFSETQRNKGNFPGRFSGRQFSNSRSEMNVSTLELGDSALYLCASSLDLGRGYGYTFGSGTRLTVV.

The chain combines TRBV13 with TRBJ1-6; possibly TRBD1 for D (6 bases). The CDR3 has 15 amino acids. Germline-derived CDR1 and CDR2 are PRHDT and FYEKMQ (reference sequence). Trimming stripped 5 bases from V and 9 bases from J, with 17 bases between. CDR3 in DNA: TGTGCCAGCAGCCCCTATGGGGGGGGCCCTTCACCCCTCCACTTT. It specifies CASSPYGGGPSPLHF.

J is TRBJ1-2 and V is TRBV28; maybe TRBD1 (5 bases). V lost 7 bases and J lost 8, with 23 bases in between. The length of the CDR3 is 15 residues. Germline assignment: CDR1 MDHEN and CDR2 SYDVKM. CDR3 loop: CASKLGGREEDGYTF. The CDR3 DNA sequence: TGTGCCAGCAAACTCGGTGGCAGGGAGGAGGACGGCTACACCTTC.

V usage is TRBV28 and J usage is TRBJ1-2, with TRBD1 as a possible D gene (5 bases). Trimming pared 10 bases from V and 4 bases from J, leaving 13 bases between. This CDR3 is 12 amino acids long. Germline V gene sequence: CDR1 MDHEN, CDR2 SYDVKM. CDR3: CATQGFSYGYTF. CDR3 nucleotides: TGTGCCACCCAGGGATTCAGCTATGGCTACACCTTC.